The 13 T cell receptor beta chains below come from one sample, sequenced in a study of shared clonotypes between healthy human individuals. Produced via immunoSEQ multiplex PCR; TCRdb's table is partial and in-frame only. The top ten clones hold under 0.065% of a sample with roughly 520,000 clones, 90% to 97% of them seen once. The specimen sequenced was naive CD4+ T cells sorted from blood. Noted subset: CD45RA+ positively selected. Every receptor here comes from a woman under 40 in good health.

V and J are TRBV28 and TRBJ2-5; a possible D gene is TRBD2 (5 bases). With 8 bases removed from V and 2 bases from J, the gap between germline ends came to 15 bases. CDR1 and CDR2 from the germline V gene are MDHEN and SYDVKM. CDR3 length: 14 residues. Here the CDR3 reads CASAKDAGQETQYF. CDR3 DNA: TGTGCCAGCGCTAAGGACGCGGGTCAAGAGACCCAGTACTTC.

The V and J genes are TRBV7-9 and TRBJ1-4; no firm D call. The CDR3 totals 14 residues. With 3 bases removed from V and 7 bases from J, the gap between germline ends came to 12 bases. Germline V gene data show CDR1 as SEHNR and CDR2 as FQNEAQ (reference sequence). CDR3 loop: CASSFGGDSEKLFF. CDR3 nucleotide sequence: TGTGCCAGCAGCTTCGGTGGAGACTCTGAAAAACTGTTTTTT. The whole variable domain, filled in from reference TRBV7-9 and TRBJ1-4, reads DTGVSQNPRHKITKRGQNVTFRCDPISEHNRLYWYRQTLGQGPEFLTYFQNEAQLEKSRLLSDRFSAERPKGSFSTLEIQRTEQGDSAMYLCASSFGGDSEKLFFGSGTQLSVL.

The chain recombines TRBV6-1 with TRBJ2-5; possible D gene TRBD2, 5 bases. V lost 3 bases and J lost 7, with 18 bases in between. CDR3 length equals 15 residues. Per germline, CDR1 MNHNS and CDR2 SASEGT. The CDR3 bases are TGTGCCAGCAGTGAGATATCGGGATTTGGTGGGACCCAGTACTTC. Amino acid sequence: CASSEISGFGGTQYF.

CDR3 residues: CASSSGPLKNTEAFF. CDR3 bases: TGTGCCAGCAGTTCCGGGCCGCTAAAGAACACTGAAGCTTTCTTT. The V and J genes are TRBV11-2 and TRBJ1-1, with D unresolved. This CDR3 has 15 amino acids. Germline values: CDR1 SGHAT, CDR2 FQNNGV. Trimming removed 6 bases from V and 1 base from J, with 15 bases in between.

The CDR3 is CASRKVPPNTGELFF. The CDR3 DNA is TGTGCCAGCAGAAAGGTACCGCCGAACACCGGGGAGCTGTTTTTT. The chain couples TRBV27 to TRBJ2-2, with D unresolved. CDR3 length: 15 amino acids. V lost 6 bases and J lost 0, with 11 bases in between. CDR1 is MNHEY and CDR2 is SMNVEV in the germline V gene (reference sequence).

The chain has TRBV5-8 and TRBJ2-3; 16 bases match TRBD2. CDR1 and CDR2 from the germline V gene are SGHTS and YDEGEE. This CDR3 is built from 17 residues. Trimming at V came to 7 bases and at J to 3 bases, leaving 8 bases not matched to a gene. In DNA, the CDR3 is TGTGCCAGCGGGACTAGCGGGAGGGACCGTATAACAGATACGCAGTATTTT. It codes for CASGTSGRDRITDTQYF.

This chain links TRBV10-2 with TRBJ2-7; 7 bases line up with TRBD1. The CDR3 length is 16 residues. Germline trimming cut 3 bases from V and 3 bases from J; bases unmatched to any gene: 11. Looked up from germline, CDR1 is WSHSY and CDR2 is SAAADI. The CDR3 region is CASSDPTTGPIYEQYF. CDR3 in DNA: TGCGCCAGCAGTGATCCTACGACAGGGCCGATCTACGAGCAGTACTTC.

This chain connects TRBV7-3 to TRBJ2-2; 7 bases are shared with TRBD1. The V gene's germline CDR1 is SGHTA and CDR2 FQGTGA. This CDR3 has 13 residues. V dropped 5 bases and J dropped 5; count of bases not matched to a gene: 2. CDR3 loop: CASSQQGTGELFF. CDR3 DNA: TGTGCCAGCAGCCAACAGGGGACCGGGGAGCTGTTTTTT.

The rearrangement links TRBV27 to TRBJ2-7; 8 bases line up with TRBD2. Per germline, CDR1 MNHEY and CDR2 SMNVEV (reference sequence). Trimming took 11 bases from V and 0 from J; bases not matched to a gene: 9. This CDR3 comprises 14 residues. The CDR3 region has the DNA TGTGCCGGCGGCGGGGGGTTGTCCTCCTACGAGCAGTACTTC. Residues: CAGGGGLSSYEQYF.

The rearrangement joins TRBV7-2 to TRBJ2-1; 13 bases agree with TRBD2. The CDR3 runs to 16 residues. V shed 5 bases and J 4 bases; nucleotides not matched to a gene: 5. Germline CDR1 is SGHTA and CDR2 is FQGNSA. The chain's CDR3 is CASSPRTSGSYNEQFF. In DNA, the CDR3 is TGTGCCAGCAGCCCGAGGACTAGCGGGAGTTACAATGAGCAGTTCTTC.

This chain links TRBV2 with TRBJ2-2; D call uncertain. V was cut by 3 bases and J by 6 bases, with 8 bases left in between. The germline V gene encodes CDR1 SNHLY and CDR2 FYNNEI. The CDR3 is 13 residues long. CDR3: CASSDYFPGELFF. In nucleotides, the CDR3 is TGTGCCAGCAGTGATTACTTTCCCGGGGAGCTGTTTTTT.

The CDR3 DNA is TGTGCCAGCAGCCCGGGGCGGGGTTCCGAGCAGTACTTC. It specifies CASSPGRGSEQYF. The chain carries TRBV5-4 and TRBJ2-7, with a possible D match to TRBD2 (6 bases). The CDR3 runs 13 residues. The germline CDR1 and CDR2 sequences are SGHNT and YYREEE (reference sequence). V was shortened by 4 bases and J by 6 bases, with 14 bases between the two germline ends.

The chain couples TRBV7-9 to TRBJ2-7; 9 nucleotides match TRBD2. CDR3 length: 15 residues. Germline V gene sequence: CDR1 SEHNR, CDR2 FQNEAQ (reference sequence). Losses at the gene ends were 3 bases for V and 0 bases for J; bases not matched to a gene: 3. This CDR3 reads CASSFSGSLSYEQYF. The CDR3 bases are TGTGCCAGCAGCTTTAGCGGGAGCCTCTCCTACGAGCAGTACTTC.